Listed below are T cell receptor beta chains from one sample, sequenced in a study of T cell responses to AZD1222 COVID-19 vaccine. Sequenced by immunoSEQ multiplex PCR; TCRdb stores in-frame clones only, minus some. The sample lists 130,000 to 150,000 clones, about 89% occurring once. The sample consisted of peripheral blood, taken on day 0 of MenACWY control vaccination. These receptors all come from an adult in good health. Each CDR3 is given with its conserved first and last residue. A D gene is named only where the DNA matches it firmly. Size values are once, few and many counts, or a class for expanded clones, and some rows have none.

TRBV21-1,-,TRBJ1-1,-,CASSKVCCPGTPTRTEAFF,TGTGCCAGCAGCAAAGTCTGTTGCCCCGGGACTCCTACCCGCACTGAAGCTTTCTTT
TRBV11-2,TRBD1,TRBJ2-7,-,CASSLGWTGGISYEQYF,TGTGCCAGCAGCTTAGGTTGGACAGGGGGCATCTCCTACGAGCAGTACTTC
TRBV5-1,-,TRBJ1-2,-,CASSYSRIRDFKKEDYGYTF,TGCGCCAGCAGCTATTCGAGGATCCGGGACTTCAAGAAGGAGGACTATGGCTACACCTTC
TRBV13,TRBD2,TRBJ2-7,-,CASSPRTSGSGSSYEQYF,TGTGCCAGCAGCCCCCGGACTAGCGGGAGTGGTAGCTCCTACGAGCAGTACTTC
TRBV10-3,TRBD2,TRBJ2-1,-,CAIGKTSGHPNEQFF,TGTGCCATCGGAAAGACTAGCGGGCACCCCAATGAGCAGTTCTTC
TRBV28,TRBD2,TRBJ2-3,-,CASSLTLIAGDTDTQYF,TGTGCCAGCAGTTTGACCCTGATAGCGGGGGACACAGATACGCAGTATTTT
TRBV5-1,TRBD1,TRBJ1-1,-,CASSSQGVEAFF,TGCGCCAGCAGCTCCCAGGGGGTTGAAGCTTTCTTT
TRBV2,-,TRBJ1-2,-,CASSVGRPADYGYTF,TGTGCCAGCAGCGTGGGACGCCCCGCCGACTATGGCTACACCTTC
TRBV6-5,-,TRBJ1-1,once,CASSYRWGDTEAFF,TGTGCCAGCAGTTATAGGTGGGGAGACACTGAAGCTTTCTTT
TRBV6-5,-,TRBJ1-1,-,CASSPGMNTEAFF,TGTGCCAGCAGTCCAGGAATGAACACTGAAGCTTTCTTT
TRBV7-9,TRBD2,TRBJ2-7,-,CASSLAGRGGEQYF,TGTGCCAGCAGCTTAGCCGGTCGGGGGGGAGAGCAGTACTTC
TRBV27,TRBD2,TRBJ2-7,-,CASSPSGFYYEQYF,TGTGCCAGCAGTCCTAGCGGGTTCTACTACGAGCAGTACTTC
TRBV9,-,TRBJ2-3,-,CASSVAVGGRPDTQYF,TGTGCCAGCAGCGTAGCGGTGGGGGGGCGCCCAGATACGCAGTATTTT
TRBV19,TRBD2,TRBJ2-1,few,CASTPLTGGPNGEQFF,TGTGCCAGTACCCCGTTAACGGGAGGGCCTAATGGTGAGCAGTTCTTC
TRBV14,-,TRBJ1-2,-,CASSRIRDFYGYTF,TGTGCCAGCAGCCGAATCAGGGATTTCTATGGCTACACCTTC
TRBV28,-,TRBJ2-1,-,CASTPAGTSKVEQFF,TGTGCCAGCACTCCCGCCGGGACCTCCAAGGTGGAGCAGTTCTTC
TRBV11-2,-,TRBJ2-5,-,CASSGPQETQYF,TGTGCCAGCAGCGGCCCCCAAGAGACCCAGTACTTC
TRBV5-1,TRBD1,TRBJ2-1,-,CASSSGTGSYNEQFF,TGCGCCAGCAGCTCAGGGACAGGCTCCTACAATGAGCAGTTCTTC
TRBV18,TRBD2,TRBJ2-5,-,CASTVTSGQETQYF,TGTGCCAGCACTGTGACTAGCGGCCAAGAGACCCAGTACTTC
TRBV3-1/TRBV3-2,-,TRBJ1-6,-,CASSLQNSPLHF,TGTGCCAGCAGCCTACAAAATTCACCCCTCCACTTT
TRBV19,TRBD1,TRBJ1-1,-,CASLGQVNTEAFF,TGTGCCAGTCTGGGACAGGTGAACACTGAAGCTTTCTTT
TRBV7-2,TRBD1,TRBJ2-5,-,CASSATGGGLAETQYF,TGTGCCAGCAGCGCAACAGGGGGCGGTTTGGCAGAGACCCAGTACTTC
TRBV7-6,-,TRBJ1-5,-,CASSLGPGRNQPQHF,TGTGCCAGCAGCTTAGGCCCAGGACGAAATCAGCCCCAGCATTTT
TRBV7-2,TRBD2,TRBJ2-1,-,CASSPSSGFYNEQFF,TGTGCCAGCAGCCCGAGTAGCGGGTTTTACAATGAGCAGTTCTTC
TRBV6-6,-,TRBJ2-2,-,CASSYLLGAYTGELFF,TGTGCCAGCAGTTACCTTCTAGGGGCCTACACCGGGGAGCTGTTTTTT
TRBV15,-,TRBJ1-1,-,CATSRDKGVNTEAFF,TGTGCCACCAGCAGAGATAAGGGGGTGAACACTGAAGCTTTCTTT
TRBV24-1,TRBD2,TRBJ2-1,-,CATSTSDNEQFF,TGTGCCACCAGTACTAGCGACAATGAGCAGTTCTTC
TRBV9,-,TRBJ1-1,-,CASSVAGGEAFF,TGTGCCAGCAGCGTAGCTGGGGGAGAAGCTTTCTTT
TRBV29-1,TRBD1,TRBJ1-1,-,CSAYRDRVPFF,TGCAGCGCCTACCGGGACAGAGTTCCTTTCTTT
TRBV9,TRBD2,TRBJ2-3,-,CASSPRTSGSGDTQYF,TGTGCCAGCAGCCCGAGGACTAGCGGGAGTGGGGATACGCAGTATTTT
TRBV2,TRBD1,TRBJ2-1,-,CASIRDRNNEQFF,TGTGCCAGCATTCGGGACAGAAACAATGAGCAGTTCTTC
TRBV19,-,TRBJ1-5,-,CASSIGSGSSNQPQHF,TGTGCCAGTAGTATAGGATCTGGGAGCAGCAATCAGCCCCAGCATTTT
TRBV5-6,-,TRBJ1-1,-,CASSLVGTQPTEAFF,TGTGCCAGCAGCTTGGTTGGGACCCAGCCCACTGAAGCTTTCTTT
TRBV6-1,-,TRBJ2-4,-,CASSEGTNRGAKNIQYF,TGTGCCAGCAGTGAAGGGACGAACCGTGGGGCCAAAAACATTCAGTACTTC
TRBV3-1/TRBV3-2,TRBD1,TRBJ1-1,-,CASSSRGQVAEAFF,TGTGCCAGCAGCTCCCGCGGACAGGTCGCTGAAGCTTTCTTT
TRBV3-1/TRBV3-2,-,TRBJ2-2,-,CASSQVSGAGELFF,TGTGCCAGCAGCCAAGTCTCCGGGGCCGGGGAGCTGTTTTTT
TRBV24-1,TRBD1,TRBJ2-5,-,CATSGRQGRQETQYF,TGTGCCACCAGTGGCCGACAGGGTCGCCAAGAGACCCAGTACTTC
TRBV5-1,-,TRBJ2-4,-,CASSPRIELAKNIQYF,TGCGCCAGCAGTCCAAGGATAGAACTAGCCAAAAACATTCAGTACTTC
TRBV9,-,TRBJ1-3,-,CASSAGGGGGNTIYF,TGTGCCAGCAGCGCTGGGGGGGGAGGCGGAAACACCATATATTTT
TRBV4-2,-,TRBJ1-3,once,CASSQDGDTASSGNTIYF,TGTGCCAGCAGCCAAGACGGGGACACAGCGAGCTCTGGAAACACCATATATTTT
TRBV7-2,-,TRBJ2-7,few,CASSRQRDYEQYF,TGTGCCAGCAGCCGGCAGCGAGACTACGAGCAGTACTTC
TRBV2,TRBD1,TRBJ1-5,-,CASSARGTGRNQPQHF,TGTGCCAGCAGTGCAAGGGGGACAGGCCGGAATCAGCCCCAGCATTTT
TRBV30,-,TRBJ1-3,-,CAWSVWGAPNTIYF,TGTGCCTGGAGTGTATGGGGAGCCCCCAACACCATATATTTT
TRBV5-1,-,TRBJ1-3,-,CASSLEGTGNTIYF,TGCGCCAGCAGCTTGGAGGGGACAGGAAACACCATATATTTT
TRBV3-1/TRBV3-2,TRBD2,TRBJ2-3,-,CASNPSGGGSDTQYF,TGTGCCAGCAACCCTAGCGGGGGGGGGTCAGATACGCAGTATTTT
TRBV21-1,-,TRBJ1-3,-,CASSKVGKAGNTIYF,TGTGCCAGCAGCAAAGTCGGGAAGGCTGGAAACACCATATATTTT
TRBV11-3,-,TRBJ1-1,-,CASSPGGGRAEAFF,TGTGCCAGCAGCCCCGGCGGGGGGCGGGCTGAAGCTTTCTTT
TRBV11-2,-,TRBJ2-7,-,CASREGNYEQYF,TGTGCCAGCAGGGAGGGGAACTACGAGCAGTACTTC
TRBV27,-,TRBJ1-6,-,CASSSGRSNSPLHF,TGTGCCAGCAGTTCCGGGAGATCTAATTCACCCCTCCACTTT
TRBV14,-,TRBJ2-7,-,CASSSVFLTYEQYF,TGTGCCAGCAGCTCCGTATTCCTAACCTACGAGCAGTACTTC
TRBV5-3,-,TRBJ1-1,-,CARSLRQNTEAFF,TGTGCCAGAAGCTTGCGTCAGAACACTGAAGCTTTCTTT
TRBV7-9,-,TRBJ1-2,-,CASSFPDYTF,TGTGCCAGCAGCTTTCCAGACTACACCTTC
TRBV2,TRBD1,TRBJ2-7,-,CASSDMGTGRNEQYF,TGTGCCAGCAGTGACATGGGGACAGGGAGAAACGAGCAGTACTTC
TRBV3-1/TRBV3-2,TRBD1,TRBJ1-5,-,CASSPGQGIGVVGNQPQHF,TGTGCCAGCAGCCCGGGACAGGGTATTGGGGTCGTCGGCAATCAGCCCCAGCATTTT
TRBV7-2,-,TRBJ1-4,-,CASSPRQSITEKLFF,TGTGCCAGCAGCCCCCGACAGTCTATAACAGAAAAACTGTTTTTT
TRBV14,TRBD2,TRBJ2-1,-,CASSLWTSGNEQFF,TGTGCCAGCAGCCTATGGACTAGTGGGAATGAGCAGTTCTTC
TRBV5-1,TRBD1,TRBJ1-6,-,CASSLETDRGNSPLHF,TGCGCCAGCAGCTTGGAAACTGACAGGGGGAATTCACCCCTCCACTTT